A selection of T cell receptor beta chains follows, all from one sample in a study of T cells in tuberculosis. The repertoire was sequenced with immunoSEQ multiplex PCR; TCRdb's copy has only in-frame clones and lacks some. The data contain 40,000 to 45,000 clones, around 94% of them singletons. Sequenced sample: PBMCs. Receptors were obtained from a donor aged 5 to 30 with latent tuberculosis or without tuberculosis infection. Some clones in this sample may be carry-over from other donors' samples. CDR3s include the opening cysteine and the closing phenylalanine or tryptophan. D genes are given only for firm matches. The size of a clone is reported for some rows only, either as once, few or many, or as a class for expanded clones.

clone_size,d_call,j_call,v_call,cdr3_nt,cdr3_aa
.,TRBD1,TRBJ1-4,TRBV7-2,TGTGCCAGCAGCCGGAGACAGGGCAGTGAAAAACTGTTTTTT,CASSRRQGSEKLFF
.,.,TRBJ1-1,TRBV5-1,TGCGCCAGCAGAGGAGCGGGGGCAGAAGCTTTCTTT,CASRGAGAEAFF
once,TRBD1,TRBJ1-2,TRBV27,TGTGCCAGCAGTAAGACAGGGGATACTGGCTACACCTTC,CASSKTGDTGYTF
.,.,TRBJ1-4,TRBV5-6,TGTGCCAGCAGCTTAGACATACTTAATGAAAAACTGTTTTTT,CASSLDILNEKLFF
once,TRBD2,TRBJ2-1,TRBV29-1,TGCAGCGTTGAGGCCGGGACTAGCGGTTTTTCCTACAATGAGCAGTTCTTC,CSVEAGTSGFSYNEQFF
.,.,TRBJ2-5,TRBV2,TGTGCCAGCAAATCCTTAGCGGAGCAAGAGACCCAGTACTTC,CASKSLAEQETQYF
.,.,TRBJ1-1,TRBV7-9,TGTGCCAGCAGCTCACTTGTCTTTGGACAGCATGAAGCTTTCTTT,CASSSLVFGQHEAFF
once,.,TRBJ1-4,TRBV4-1,TGCGCCAGCAGCCAAGGGGCAGTCGAAAAACTGTTTTTT,CASSQGAVEKLFF
.,.,TRBJ2-7,TRBV7-6,TGTGCCAGCAGCTTAGCCCAGGACTACGAGCAGTACTTC,CASSLAQDYEQYF
.,.,TRBJ1-1,TRBV7-2,TGTGCCAGCAGCTCGATGCGGAGTGAAGCTTTCTTT,CASSSMRSEAFF
.,TRBD1,TRBJ1-1,TRBV9,TGTGCCAGCAGCCCGGGGGACAGGGGGCAAGCTGAAGCTTTCTTT,CASSPGDRGQAEAFF
.,TRBD2,TRBJ2-7,TRBV7-2,TGTGCCAGCAGCTTGATCGCTACTAGCGGGAGTTACGAGCAGTACTTC,CASSLIATSGSYEQYF
.,.,TRBJ2-7,TRBV27,TGTGCCAGCAAAACCGACAGGACCCTCTACGAGCAGTACTTC,CASKTDRTLYEQYF
.,.,TRBJ2-1,TRBV18,TGTGCCAGCTCAAGCAAGGGAGGACCAAACAATGAGCAGTTCTTC,CASSSKGGPNNEQFF
.,.,TRBJ1-5,TRBV28,TGTGCCAGCAGTTTCCATGTTAGCAATCAGCCCCAGCATTTT,CASSFHVSNQPQHF
.,.,TRBJ2-3,TRBV7-3,TGTGCCAGCAGCCCCCGTGGGGGCGCTCCCACAGATACGCAGTATTTT,CASSPRGGAPTDTQYF
.,.,TRBJ2-5,TRBV25-1,TGTGCCAGCAGTGAATATGGCCTCGAGACCCAGTACTTC,CASSEYGLETQYF
.,.,TRBJ1-2,TRBV6-1,TGTGCCAGCAGCGCAGGCCTGAACAACTATGGCTACACCTTC,CASSAGLNNYGYTF
.,.,TRBJ1-4,TRBV2,TGTGCCAGCGGCGAAAAACTGTTTTTT,CASGEKLFF
.,.,TRBJ1-1,TRBV5-6,TGTGCCAGCAGCTTAGCCCTAAACACTGAAGCTTTCTTT,CASSLALNTEAFF
.,.,TRBJ1-3,TRBV7-2,TGTGCCAGCAGCTCGGGAGACACCATATATTTT,CASSSGDTIYF
.,TRBD2,TRBJ2-7,TRBV5-5,TGTGCCAGCAGCAATCAACTAGCGGGATTGTACGAGCAGTACTTC,CASSNQLAGLYEQYF
.,.,TRBJ1-1,TRBV5-1,TGCGCCAGCAGCTTGGGTCCAGGGTCGAACACTGAAGCTTTCTTT,CASSLGPGSNTEAFF
.,TRBD2,TRBJ2-1,TRBV10-1,TGCGCCAGCAGTGACCCGGGACTAGCGGGAGGTAAAGGGTCCTACAATGAGCAGTTCTTC,CASSDPGLAGGKGSYNEQFF
.,.,TRBJ2-2,TRBV27,TGTGCCAGCAGTCCCCTAGGTTCGGGGACCGGGGAGCTGTTTTTT,CASSPLGSGTGELFF
once,TRBD2,TRBJ2-2,TRBV7-8,TGTGCCAGCAAACGGACTAGCGGGAGAATTAGGCCCGGGGAGCTGTTTTTT,CASKRTSGRIRPGELFF
.,.,TRBJ2-3,TRBV7-3,TGTGCCAGCAGCTTATCAAGGGGTTGGGGCACAGATACGCAGTATTTT,CASSLSRGWGTDTQYF
few,.,TRBJ1-2,TRBV15,TGTGCCACCAGCAGAGAACTGACGGGTGGCTACACCTTC,CATSRELTGGYTF
.,TRBD2,TRBJ2-3,TRBV28,TGTGCCAGCAGTCCCATAGCGGGAGGGCCTTTATCAGATACGCAGTATTTT,CASSPIAGGPLSDTQYF
.,.,TRBJ2-6,TRBV5-1,TGCGCCAGCAGCTTATTGGGGGCATTCGGGGCCAACGTCCTGACTTTC,CASSLLGAFGANVLTF
.,.,TRBJ1-5,TRBV28,TGTGCCAGCAGTTTAAGTTCCCGGGACTCCAATCAGCCCCAGCATTTT,CASSLSSRDSNQPQHF
.,.,TRBJ2-3,TRBV5-4,TGTGCCAGCAGCCTGGCCTCCAAAGGCATAGCTACGCAGTATTTT,CASSLASKGIATQYF
.,TRBD1,TRBJ2-7,TRBV5-1,TGCGCCAGCAGCCCTCTACGGACAGGGTCTAGCGAGCAGTACTTC,CASSPLRTGSSEQYF
.,.,TRBJ1-2,TRBV7-9,TGTGCCAGCAGCTCCCTGGGGGGTAACTATGGCTACACCTTC,CASSSLGGNYGYTF
.,TRBD1,TRBJ2-7,TRBV7-8,TGTGCCAGCAGGCCGGGACAGGGTATTCGCGAGCAGTACTTC,CASRPGQGIREQYF
few,TRBD2,TRBJ2-3,TRBV5-4,TGTGCCAGCAGCTTGGGACTAGCGGGAGCAGGATGGGCGCAGTATTTT,CASSLGLAGAGWAQYF
once,.,TRBJ2-7,TRBV6-1,TGTGCCAGCAGTAAGACAGTAGAAGTTTCCGAGCAGTACTTC,CASSKTVEVSEQYF
.,.,TRBJ2-7,TRBV5-4,TGTGCCAGCAGCTTGAGAGACATCTCCTACGAGCAGTACTTC,CASSLRDISYEQYF